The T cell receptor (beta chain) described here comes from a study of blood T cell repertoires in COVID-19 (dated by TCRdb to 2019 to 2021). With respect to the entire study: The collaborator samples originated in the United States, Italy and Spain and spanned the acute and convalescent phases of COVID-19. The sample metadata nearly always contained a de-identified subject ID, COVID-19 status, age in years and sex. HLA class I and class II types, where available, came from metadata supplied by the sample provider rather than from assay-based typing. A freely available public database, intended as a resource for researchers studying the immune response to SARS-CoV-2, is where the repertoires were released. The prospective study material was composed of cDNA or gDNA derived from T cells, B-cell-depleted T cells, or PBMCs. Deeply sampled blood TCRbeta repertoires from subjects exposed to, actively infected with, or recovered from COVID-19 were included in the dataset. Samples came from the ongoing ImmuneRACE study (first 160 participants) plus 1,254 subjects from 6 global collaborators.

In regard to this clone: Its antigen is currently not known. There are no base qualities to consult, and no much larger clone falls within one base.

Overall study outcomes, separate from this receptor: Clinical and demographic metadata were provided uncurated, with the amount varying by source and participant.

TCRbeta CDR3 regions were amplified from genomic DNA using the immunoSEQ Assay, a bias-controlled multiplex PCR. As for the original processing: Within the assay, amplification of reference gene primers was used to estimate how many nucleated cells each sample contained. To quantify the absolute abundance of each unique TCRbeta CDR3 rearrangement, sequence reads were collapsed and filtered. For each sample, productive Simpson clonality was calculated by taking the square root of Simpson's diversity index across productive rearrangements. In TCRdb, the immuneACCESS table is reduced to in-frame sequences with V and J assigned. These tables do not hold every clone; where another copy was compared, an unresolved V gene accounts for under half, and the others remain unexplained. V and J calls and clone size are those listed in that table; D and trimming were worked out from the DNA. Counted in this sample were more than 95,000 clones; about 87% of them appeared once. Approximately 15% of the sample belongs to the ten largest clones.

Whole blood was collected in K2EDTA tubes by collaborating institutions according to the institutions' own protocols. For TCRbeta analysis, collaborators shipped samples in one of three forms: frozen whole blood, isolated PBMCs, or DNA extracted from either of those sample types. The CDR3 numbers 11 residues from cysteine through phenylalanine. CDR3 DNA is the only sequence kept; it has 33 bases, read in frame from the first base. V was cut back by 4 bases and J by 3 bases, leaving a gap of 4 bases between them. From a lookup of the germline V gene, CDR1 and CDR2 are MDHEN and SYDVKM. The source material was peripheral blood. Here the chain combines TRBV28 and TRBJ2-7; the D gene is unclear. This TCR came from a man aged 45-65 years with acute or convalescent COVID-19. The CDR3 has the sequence CASSSGYEQYF. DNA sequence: TGTGCCAGCAGTTCAGGCTACGAGCAGTACTTC.